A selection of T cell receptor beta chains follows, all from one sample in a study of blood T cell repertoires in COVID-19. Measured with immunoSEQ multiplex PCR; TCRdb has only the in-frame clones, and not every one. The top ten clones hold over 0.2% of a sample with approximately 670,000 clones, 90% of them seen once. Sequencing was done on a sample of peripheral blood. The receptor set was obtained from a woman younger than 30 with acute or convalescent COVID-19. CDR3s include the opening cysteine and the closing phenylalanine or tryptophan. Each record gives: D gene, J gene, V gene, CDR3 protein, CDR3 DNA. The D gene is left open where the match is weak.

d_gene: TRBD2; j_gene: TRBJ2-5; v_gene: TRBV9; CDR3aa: CASSVATGSGGTYQETQYF; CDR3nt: TGTGCCAGCAGCGTAGCTACGGGGAGCGGGGGGACGTACCAAGAGACCCAGTACTTC
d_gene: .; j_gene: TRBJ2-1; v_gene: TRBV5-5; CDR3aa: CASSLIRLIYNEQFF; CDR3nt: TGTGCCAGCAGCTTGATACGACTAATATACAATGAGCAGTTCTTC
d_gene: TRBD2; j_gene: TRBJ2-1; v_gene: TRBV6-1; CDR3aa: CASSEYLLPPTSGLNNEQFF; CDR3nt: TGTGCCAGCAGTGAATATTTACTGCCCCCGACTAGCGGGCTCAACAATGAGCAGTTCTTC
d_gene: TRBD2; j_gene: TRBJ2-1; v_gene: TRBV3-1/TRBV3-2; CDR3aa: CASSLRLAGGHNEQFF; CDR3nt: TGTGCCAGCAGCCTCCGACTAGCGGGGGGGCACAATGAGCAGTTCTTC
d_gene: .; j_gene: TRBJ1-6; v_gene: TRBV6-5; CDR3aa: CASRRAEVGNSPLHF; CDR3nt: TGTGCCAGCCGCCGGGCGGAGGTGGGCAATTCACCCCTCCACTTT
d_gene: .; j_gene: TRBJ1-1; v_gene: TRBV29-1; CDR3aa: CSVESTEAFF; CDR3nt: TGCAGCGTTGAGAGCACTGAAGCTTTCTTT
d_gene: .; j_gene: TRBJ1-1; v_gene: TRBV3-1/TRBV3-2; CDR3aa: CASSLLREGKAFF; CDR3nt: TGTGCCAGCAGCCTGCTGAGGGAAGGAAAAGCTTTCTTT
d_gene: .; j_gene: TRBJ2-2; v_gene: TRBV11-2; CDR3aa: CASRLRGELFF; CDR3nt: TGTGCCAGCAGACTCCGCGGGGAGCTGTTTTTT
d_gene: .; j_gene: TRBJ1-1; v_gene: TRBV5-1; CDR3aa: CASSLSGEGGTEAFF; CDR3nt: TGCGCCAGCAGCTTGTCAGGGGAAGGTGGGACTGAAGCTTTCTTT
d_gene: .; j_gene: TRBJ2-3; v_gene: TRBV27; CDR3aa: CASSLFPGGSTDTQYF; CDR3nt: TGTGCCAGCAGTTTATTCCCGGGTGGAAGCACAGATACGCAGTATTTT
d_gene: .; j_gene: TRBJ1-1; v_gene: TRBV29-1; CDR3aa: CSVRTGSNTEAFF; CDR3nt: TGCAGCGTTCGGACGGGATCGAACACTGAAGCTTTCTTT
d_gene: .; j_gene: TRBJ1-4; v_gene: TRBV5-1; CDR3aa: CASSPLEGGWNEKLFF; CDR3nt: TGCGCCAGCAGCCCCCTTGAAGGGGGTTGGAATGAAAAACTGTTTTTT
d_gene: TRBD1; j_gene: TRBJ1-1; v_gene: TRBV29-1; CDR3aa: CSVQRGLTEAFF; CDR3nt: TGCAGCGTTCAAAGGGGGCTCACTGAAGCTTTCTTT
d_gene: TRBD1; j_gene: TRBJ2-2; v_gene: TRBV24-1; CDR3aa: CATSPGTGATGELFF; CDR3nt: TGTGCCACCAGCCCCGGGACAGGGGCCACCGGGGAGCTGTTTTTT
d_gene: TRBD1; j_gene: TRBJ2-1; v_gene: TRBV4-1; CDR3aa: CASSQGDRGSYNEQFF; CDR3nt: TGCGCCAGCAGCCAGGGAGACAGGGGCTCCTACAATGAGCAGTTCTTC
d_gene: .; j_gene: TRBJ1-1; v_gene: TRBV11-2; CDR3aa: CASSFGETWNTEAFF; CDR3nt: TGTGCCAGCAGCTTCGGGGAGACCTGGAACACTGAAGCTTTCTTT
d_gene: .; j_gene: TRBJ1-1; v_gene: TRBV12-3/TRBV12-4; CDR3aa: CASTPQMNTEAFF; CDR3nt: TGTGCCAGCACGCCACAGATGAACACTGAAGCTTTCTTT
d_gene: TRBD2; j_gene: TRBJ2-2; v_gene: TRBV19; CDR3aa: CASSILAGTNTGELFF; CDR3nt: TGTGCCAGTAGTATTTTAGCGGGGACGAACACCGGGGAGCTGTTTTTT
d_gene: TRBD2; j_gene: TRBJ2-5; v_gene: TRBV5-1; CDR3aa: CAPIGDYPYQETQYF; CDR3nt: TGCGCCCCCATCGGGGACTACCCGTACCAAGAGACCCAGTACTTC
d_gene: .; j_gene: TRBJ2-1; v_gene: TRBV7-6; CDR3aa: CASSLVFSAGGRNNEQFF; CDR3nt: TGTGCCAGCAGCTTAGTATTTAGTGCAGGGGGGCGGAACAATGAGCAGTTCTTC
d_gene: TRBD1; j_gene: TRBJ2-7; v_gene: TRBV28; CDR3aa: CASSSPGQRYEQYF; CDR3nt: TGTGCCAGCAGTTCCCCGGGACAGAGGTACGAGCAGTACTTC
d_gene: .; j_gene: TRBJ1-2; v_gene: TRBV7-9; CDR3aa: CASSRTGPNYGYTF; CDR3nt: TGTGCCAGCAGCAGAACAGGGCCCAACTATGGCTACACCTTC
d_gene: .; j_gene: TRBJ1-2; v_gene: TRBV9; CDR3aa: CASSAQVMRRGGYTF; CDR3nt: TGTGCCAGCAGCGCCCAGGTGATGCGTAGGGGTGGCTACACCTTC
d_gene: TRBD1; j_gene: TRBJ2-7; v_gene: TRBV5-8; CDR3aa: CASSLVGGRTGNSYEQYF; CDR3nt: TGTGCCAGCAGCTTGGTGGGTGGTAGGACAGGGAACTCCTACGAGCAGTACTTC
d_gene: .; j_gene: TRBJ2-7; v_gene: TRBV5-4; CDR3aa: CASSPTPGRAGEQYF; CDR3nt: TGTGCCAGCAGCCCGACTCCCGGGAGAGCCGGCGAGCAGTACTTC
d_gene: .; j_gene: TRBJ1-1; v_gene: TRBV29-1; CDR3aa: CSVVRGSLNTEAFF; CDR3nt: TGCAGCGTAGTCAGGGGCTCGTTGAACACTGAAGCTTTCTTT
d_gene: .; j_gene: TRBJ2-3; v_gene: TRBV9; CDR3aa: CASSVASTDTQYF; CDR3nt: TGTGCCAGCAGCGTGGCTAGCACAGATACGCAGTATTTT
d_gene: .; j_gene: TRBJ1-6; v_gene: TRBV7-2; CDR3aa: CASSLKTVPSSYNSPLHF; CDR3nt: TGTGCCAGCAGCCTCAAGACAGTCCCGAGCTCCTATAATTCACCCCTCCACTTT
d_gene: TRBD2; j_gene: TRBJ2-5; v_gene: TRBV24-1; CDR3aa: CATSDRLAGETQYF; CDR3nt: TGTGCCACCAGTGACAGACTAGCGGGGGAGACCCAGTACTTC
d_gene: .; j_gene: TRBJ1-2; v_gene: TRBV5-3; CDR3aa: CARSLAKQGLLYGYTF; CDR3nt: TGTGCCAGAAGCTTGGCAAAGCAGGGGCTGCTCTATGGCTACACCTTC